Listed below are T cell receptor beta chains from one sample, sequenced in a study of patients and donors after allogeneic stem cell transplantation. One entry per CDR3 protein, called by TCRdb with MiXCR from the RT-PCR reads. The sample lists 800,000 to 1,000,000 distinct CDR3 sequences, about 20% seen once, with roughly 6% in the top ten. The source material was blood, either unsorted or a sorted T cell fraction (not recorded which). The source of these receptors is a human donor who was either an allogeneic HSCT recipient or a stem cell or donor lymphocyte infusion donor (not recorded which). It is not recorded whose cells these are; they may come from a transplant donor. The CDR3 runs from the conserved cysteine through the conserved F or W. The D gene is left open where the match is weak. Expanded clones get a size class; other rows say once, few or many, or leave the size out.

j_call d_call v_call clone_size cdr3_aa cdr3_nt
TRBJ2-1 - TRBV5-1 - CASTENNEQFF TGCGCCAGCACAGAAAACAATGAGCAGTTCTTC
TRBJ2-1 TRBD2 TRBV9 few CASSSSPGLVFDEQFF TGTGCCAGCAGCAGTTCGCCGGGACTAGTGTTCGATGAGCAGTTCTTC
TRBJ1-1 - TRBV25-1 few CASSEYRERTEAFF TGTGCCAGCAGTGAATACAGGGAACGCACTGAAGCTTTCTTT
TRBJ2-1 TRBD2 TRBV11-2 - CASSLGLAGGRPRRNEQFF TGTGCCAGCAGCTTAGGACTAGCGGGAGGGCGTCCGAGGCGCAATGAGCAGTTCTTC
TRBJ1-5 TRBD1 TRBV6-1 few CACDPGGQTNQPQHF TGTGCCTGCGATCCTGGGGGACAGACAAATCAGCCCCAGCATTTT
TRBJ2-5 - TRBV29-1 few CSVNARGQRETQYF TGCAGCGTTAATGCCCGGGGACAAAGAGAGACCCAGTACTTC
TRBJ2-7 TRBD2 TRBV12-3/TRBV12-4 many CASSPSGRDYEQYF TGTGCCAGCAGTCCTAGCGGGAGGGACTACGAGCAGTACTTC
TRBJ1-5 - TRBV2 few CASRQRAPVGGSNQPQHF TGTGCCAGCAGACAGCGGGCGCCTGTGGGGGGAAGCAATCAGCCCCAGCATTTT
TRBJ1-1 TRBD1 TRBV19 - CASRKTGVGEAFF TGTGCCAGTAGGAAGACAGGGGTTGGTGAAGCTTTCTTT
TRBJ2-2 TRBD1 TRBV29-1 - CSVNRGQAGELFF TGCAGCGTGAACAGGGGGCAGGCCGGGGAGCTGTTTTTT
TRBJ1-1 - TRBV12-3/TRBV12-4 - CASSLRGMGGVTEAFF TGTGCCAGCAGTTTGAGAGGTATGGGGGGAGTCACTGAAGCTTTCTTT
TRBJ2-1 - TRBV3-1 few CASSRGSRSYNEQFF TGTGCCAGCAGCCGCGGTAGCCGTTCCTACAATGAGCAGTTCTTC
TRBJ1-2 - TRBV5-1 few CASSLAAAAHYGYTF TGCGCCAGCAGCTTGGCGGCAGCCGCGCACTATGGCTACACCTTC
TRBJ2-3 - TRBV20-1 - CSASMGDTQYF TGCAGTGCTAGTATGGGGGATACGCAGTATTTT
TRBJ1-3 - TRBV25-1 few CASTRRESGNTIYF TGTGCCAGCACCCGCCGGGAATCTGGAAACACCATATATTTT
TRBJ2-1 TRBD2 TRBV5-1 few CASTTSGDNEQFF TGCGCCAGCACAACTAGCGGGGACAATGAGCAGTTCTTC
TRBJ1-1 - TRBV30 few CAWSVGGRGEAFF TGTGCCTGGAGTGTAGGGGGTCGGGGAGAAGCTTTCTTT
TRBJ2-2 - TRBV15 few CATSRDVRERGGGELFF TGTGCCACCAGCAGAGATGTGCGTGAAAGGGGTGGCGGGGAGCTGTTTTTT
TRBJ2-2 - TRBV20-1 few CSARSLTGELFF TGCAGTGCTAGAAGTCTGACCGGGGAGCTGTTTTTT
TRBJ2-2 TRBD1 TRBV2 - CASSDPGQGVTGELFF TGTGCCAGCAGTGATCCGGGACAGGGGGTCACCGGGGAGCTGTTTTTT
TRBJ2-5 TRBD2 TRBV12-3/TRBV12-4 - CASSPHILPGTTRQETQYF TGTGCCAGCAGTCCTCACATCCTTCCCGGGACTACGCGCCAAGAGACCCAGTACTTC
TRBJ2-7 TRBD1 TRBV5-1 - CASSFQGALGEQYF TGCGCCAGCAGCTTCCAGGGGGCACTCGGCGAGCAGTACTTC
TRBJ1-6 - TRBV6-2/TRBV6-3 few CASSYPTEYNSPLHF TGTGCCAGCAGTTACCCGACAGAGTATAATTCACCCCTCCACTTT
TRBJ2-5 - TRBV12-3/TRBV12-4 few CASSLRTGYAETQYF TGTGCCAGCAGTCTGCGGACCGGGTACGCGGAGACCCAGTACTTC
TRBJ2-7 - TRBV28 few CASGSPLDGRVEQYF TGTGCCAGCGGATCCCCCCTGGACGGGCGGGTCGAGCAGTACTTC
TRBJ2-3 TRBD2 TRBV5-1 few CASSGTSPPDTQYF TGCGCCAGCAGTGGGACTAGCCCCCCAGATACGCAGTATTTT
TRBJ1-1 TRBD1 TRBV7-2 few CASSLMNRGNTEAFF TGTGCCAGCAGCTTAATGAACAGGGGGAACACTGAAGCTTTCTTT
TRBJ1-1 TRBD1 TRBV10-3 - CAIRGTGTNTEAFF TGTGCCATCAGGGGGACAGGGACGAACACTGAAGCTTTCTTT
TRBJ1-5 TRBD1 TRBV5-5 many CASSLGGDRNQPQHF TGTGCCAGCAGCTTGGGGGGGGACAGAAATCAGCCCCAGCATTTT
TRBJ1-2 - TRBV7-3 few CASSLRGGQQGYGYTF TGTGCCAGCAGCTTAAGGGGCGGACAGCAAGGCTATGGCTACACCTTC
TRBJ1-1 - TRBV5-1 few CASSSDTWDTEAFF TGCGCCAGCAGCTCGGACACATGGGACACTGAAGCTTTCTTT
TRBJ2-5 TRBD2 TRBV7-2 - CASSFMGSGGAGETQYF TGTGCCAGCAGCTTTATGGGGAGCGGGGGGGCCGGGGAGACCCAGTACTTC
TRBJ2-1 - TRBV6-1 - CASSQGWYEQFF TGTGCCAGCAGTCAGGGTTGGTATGAGCAGTTCTTC
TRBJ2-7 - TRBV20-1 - CSAWTVSSYEQYF TGCAGTGCTTGGACTGTTAGCTCCTACGAGCAGTACTTC
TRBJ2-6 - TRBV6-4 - CASSDTPHGSGANVLTF TGTGCCAGCAGTGACACCCCACATGGTTCTGGGGCCAACGTCCTGACTTTC
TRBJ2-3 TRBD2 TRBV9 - CASSASGIGDTQYF TGTGCCAGCAGCGCCAGCGGGATTGGAGATACGCAGTATTTT
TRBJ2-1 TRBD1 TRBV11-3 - CASSLRSRQGNRNEQFF TGTGCCAGCAGCTTACGCTCAAGACAGGGAAATAGGAATGAGCAGTTCTTC
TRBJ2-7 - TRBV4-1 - CASSQASHRFSSYEQYF TGCGCCAGCAGCCAAGCCTCCCACAGGTTCAGCTCCTACGAGCAGTACTTC
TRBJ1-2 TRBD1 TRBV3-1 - CASSQRTGPSLGYTF TGTGCCAGCAGCCAACGGACAGGCCCCTCCCTAGGCTACACCTTC
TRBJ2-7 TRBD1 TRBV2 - CASMRQGTLPYEQYF TGTGCCAGCATGCGACAGGGTACCCTCCCTTACGAGCAGTACTTC
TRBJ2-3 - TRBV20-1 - CSARAQGLRLTDTQYF TGCAGTGCTAGGGCCCAGGGGTTACGCCTCACAGATACGCAGTATTTT
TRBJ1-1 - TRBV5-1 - CASSAYRRDTEAFF TGCGCCAGCAGCGCCTACAGGCGGGACACTGAAGCTTTCTTT
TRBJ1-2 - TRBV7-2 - CASSPNRGGYTF TGTGCCAGCAGCCCTAATAGGGGTGGCTACACCTTC